The 29 T cell receptor beta chains below were found in one sample sequenced in a study of cytomegalovirus exposure and HLA in healthy donors. With 60 Vbeta and 13 Jbeta primers, the PCR was carried out. Profiled with immunoSEQ multiplex PCR; TCRdb holds only in-frame clones, not every one. This sample yields about 100,000 clones, of which more than 70% are seen a single time; 15% to 20% belongs to the top ten. Sequencing was performed on PBMCs. Receptor source: a woman in her sixties in good health and CMV-seropositive.

This clone appeared many times. In DNA, the CDR3 is TGTGCCAGCAGCTTAGCGGCGAGGGGGGGACCGTACTTC. Its protein product is CASSLAARGGPYF. V usage is TRBV7-2 and J usage is TRBJ2-7, with D tentatively TRBD2 (7 bases). V lost 0 bases and J lost 12, with 15 bases in between. The CDR3 loop spans 13 amino acids. Germline lookup yields CDR1 SGHTA and CDR2 FQGNSA.

In its sample, this clone was seen a few times. This chain links TRBV6-5 with TRBJ1-2; D unclear. Germline V lookup: CDR1 MNHEY, CDR2 SVGAGI. The ends were cut back, 2 bases at V and 8 bases at J, with 12 bases in the middle. The CDR3 runs to 13 residues. The CDR3 here is CASSYNGDSGYTF. CDR3 sequence (DNA): TGTGCCAGCAGTTACAATGGTGATAGCGGCTACACCTTC.

In regard to this clone: The junction and the germline gene differ at one end; a read error may be behind it. The same CDR3 arises from other DNA sequences in this sample as well. The CDR3 is CASSQGREQYF. CDR3 sequence (DNA): TGTGCCAGCAGCCAGGGTCGGGAGCAGTACTTT. This sequence joins TRBV5-4 and TRBJ2-7; D might be TRBD2 (6 bases). The CDR3 is 11 amino acids. CDR1 is SGHNT and CDR2 is YYREEE in the germline V gene (reference sequence).

The sample holds one count of this clone. The gene calls are TRBV7-9 and TRBJ2-3, with D hard to call. CDR1 is SEHNR and CDR2 is FQNEAQ in the germline V gene (reference sequence). The CDR3 loop spans 15 amino acids. Trimming took 1 base from V and 4 from J, leaving 12 bases between them. CDR3 DNA: TGTGCCAGCAGCTTAGGGCTTTCCTCCCCAGATACGCAGTATTTT. Its protein product is CASSLGLSSPDTQYF. Full variable domain (rest looked up from reference TRBV7-9 and TRBJ2-3): DTGVSQNPRHKITKRGQNVTFRCDPISEHNRLYWYRQTLGQGPEFLTYFQNEAQLEKSRLLSDRFSAERPKGSFSTLEIQRTEQGDSAMYLCASSLGLSSPDTQYFGPGTRLTVL.

V gene TRBV5-1 combines with J gene TRBJ2-1; 9 bases are a match to TRBD2. Per germline, CDR1 SGHRS and CDR2 YFSETQ. This CDR3 has 15 residues. The junction had 16 bases not matched to a gene; V was cut back by 9 bases and J by 9 bases. The chain's CDR3 is CATALATSGLSEQFF. DNA for the CDR3: TGCGCCACCGCCCTGGCCACTAGCGGGCTAAGTGAGCAGTTCTTC.

The rearrangement links TRBV19 to TRBJ1-2; a weak D match, TRBD1 (6 bases). V was clipped by 7 bases and J by 5 bases, with 29 bases between them. CDR3 length: 18 amino acids. CDR1 and CDR2 from the germline V gene are LNHDA and SQIVND (reference sequence). The CDR3 bases are TGTGCCAGTACCCCCTCGATATTTACGCAGGGGACCCTTTATGGCTACACCTTC. This sequence encodes CASTPSIFTQGTLYGYTF.

Remarks on this clone: Relative to the germline gene, one junction end is altered; a read error may explain this. This chain links TRBV7-9 with TRBJ1-1; 8 nucleotides line up with TRBD1. Germline V gives CDR1 SEHNR, CDR2 FQNEAQ (reference sequence). There are 18 residues in the CDR3. The DNA for the CDR3 is TGTTCCAGCAGGGACGAGGCAGGGGGCTATAGCTCGAACGCGGAAGCTTTCTTT. Residues: CSSRDEAGGYSSNAEAFF.

V and J are TRBV30 and TRBJ2-3; 8 bases agree with TRBD2. V gave up 3 bases and J gave up 1 base; unmatched junction bases: 0. The germline CDR1 and CDR2 sequences are GTSNPN and SVGIG (reference sequence). This CDR3 comprises 13 residues. The CDR3 spells CAWRLAGTDTQYF. The CDR3 region has the DNA TGTGCCTGGAGACTAGCGGGCACAGATACGCAGTATTTT.

The V and J genes are TRBV6-5 and TRBJ2-7; D is possibly TRBD2 (6 bases). V was clipped by 5 bases and J by 7 bases, with 18 bases between them. The CDR3 totals 14 residues. Looked up from germline, CDR1 is MNHEY and CDR2 is SVGAGI. CDR3 DNA: TGTGCCAGCAGTCCCCCCGGGGGTAAAGGGGAGCAGTACTTC. Translated, it gives CASSPPGGKGEQYF.

The gene calls are TRBV5-4 and TRBJ2-7; 10 bases fit TRBD2. CDR3 length equals 17 residues. V lost 4 bases and J lost 0; bases outside the gene matches: 10. Looked up from germline, CDR1 is SGHNT and CDR2 is YYREEE (reference sequence). The CDR3 DNA is TGTGCCAGCAGCCGTCCGACCGGGACTAGCGCCTCCTACGAGCAGTACTTC. This translates into CASSRPTGTSASYEQYF.

The V gene is TRBV4-1, the J gene TRBJ1-5; D not certain. V gave up 4 bases and J gave up 10 bases, with 17 bases separating them. This CDR3 is built from 14 residues. Germline V gives CDR1 MGHRA, CDR2 YSYEKL. The CDR3 protein is CASSPRPGIDPQHF. CDR3 nucleotide sequence: TGCGCCAGCAGCCCCCGACCCGGGATTGATCCCCAGCATTTT.

This clone was counted a single time. The junction departs from germline at one end; a sequencing error may be responsible. CDR3 DNA: TGTTCCAGCACGACAGGAGACACTGAAGCTTTCTTT. Its translation is CSSTTGDTEAFF. This chain links TRBV7-9 with TRBJ1-1; tentatively, D is TRBD1 (6 bases). Germline V gene data show CDR1 as SEHNR and CDR2 as FQNEAQ (reference sequence). The CDR3 length is 12 residues.

This chain links TRBV6-5 with TRBJ1-1; D unresolved. The germline V gene encodes CDR1 MNHEY and CDR2 SVGAGI. Trimming shortened V by 2 bases and J by 1 base, and 11 bases separated the two germline ends. This CDR3 comprises 15 residues. The CDR3 is CASSYGPLGNTEAFF. The CDR3 DNA reads TGTGCCAGCAGTTACGGCCCCCTAGGGAACACTGAAGCTTTCTTT.

The chain is built from TRBV19 and TRBJ2-7, with 7 bases matching TRBD1. The V and J ends lost 3 bases and 5 bases, in that order; junction bases with no gene match: 7. This CDR3 is built from 14 residues. Germline V gives CDR1 LNHDA, CDR2 SQIVND (reference sequence). The CDR3 sequence: CASSITGAGHEQYF. The CDR3 coding sequence is TGTGCCAGTAGTATCACAGGGGCTGGACACGAGCAGTACTTC.

The chain uses TRBV5-1 and TRBJ2-7, with 10 bases matching TRBD1. With V trimmed by 7 bases and J by 6 bases, 7 bases remained unmatched. The CDR3 has 13 amino acids. Per germline, CDR1 SGHRS and CDR2 YFSETQ. CDR3 coding DNA: TGCGCCAGCCAAGGGACAGGGGCGTCCGAGCAGTACTTC. Its protein product is CASQGTGASEQYF.

The chain recombines TRBV18 with TRBJ2-3; tentatively, D is TRBD2 (6 bases). V was clipped by 2 bases and J by 4 bases, with 10 bases between them. The CDR3 is made up of 14 amino acids. In germline, CDR1 is KGHSH, CDR2 LQKENI. The CDR3 sequence is CASSPGGPPDTQYF. The CDR3 DNA is TGTGCCAGCTCACCAGGAGGGCCACCAGATACGCAGTATTTT.

V usage is TRBV18 and J usage is TRBJ2-3; possibly TRBD2 for D (6 bases). The CDR3 loop spans 13 amino acids. V dropped 2 bases and J dropped 3 bases, with 6 bases sitting between them. Germline V lookup: CDR1 KGHSH, CDR2 LQKENI. Here the CDR3 DNA reads TGTGCCAGCTCACCAGGGGGGACAGATACGCAGTATTTT. Its protein product is CASSPGGTDTQYF.

The rearrangement uses TRBV6-1 and TRBJ1-5; TRBD1 aligns across 10 bases. The CDR3 has 14 residues. The V gene end was trimmed by 4 bases and the J gene end by 3 bases; junction bases not matched to a gene: 0. CDR1 and CDR2 (germline): MNHNS, SASEGT. The CDR3 loop is CASSGQGANQPQHF. Written as DNA, the CDR3 is TGTGCCAGCAGTGGACAGGGGGCCAATCAGCCCCAGCATTTT.

This clone was detected only a few times. This chain connects TRBV15 to TRBJ1-3; 8 bases match TRBD1. Germline V gives CDR1 LNHNV, CDR2 YYDKDF (reference sequence). V gave up 11 bases and J gave up 4 bases; unmatched junction bases: 13. The CDR3 runs 15 residues. CDR3 in DNA: TGTGCCTCGAGCACCGACAGGGGCCCCGGAAACACCATATATTTT. Its translation is CASSTDRGPGNTIYF.

This clone showed up just a few times. The rearrangement joins TRBV4-1 to TRBJ1-5; 7 bases are a match to TRBD1. This CDR3 spans 16 amino acids. Germline V gene lookup returns CDR1 MGHRA and CDR2 YSYEKL. V was pared by 0 bases and J by 6 bases, with 8 bases of the junction left unmatched. CDR3 sequence reads: CASSQETGLMGQPQHF. The CDR3 nucleotides are TGCGCCAGCAGCCAAGAGACAGGGCTTATGGGTCAGCCCCAGCATTTT.

The chain couples TRBV5-4 to TRBJ2-1; TRBD2 aligns across 14 bases. Germline CDR1 and CDR2: SGHNT and YYREEE (reference sequence). Trimming removed 4 bases from V and 8 bases from J; junction bases left unmatched: 11. The CDR3 has 17 amino acids. In DNA form, the CDR3 reads TGTGCCAGCAGCCCGCTATTGACTAGCGGGAGGGCGGATGAGCAGTTCTTC. Protein product: CASSPLLTSGRADEQFF.

This clone has a count of ten or more. The V call is TRBV2, the J call TRBJ2-7; D ambiguous. In germline, CDR1 is SNHLY, CDR2 FYNNEI. V was pared by 7 bases and J by 4 bases, with 8 bases between. The CDR3 length is 11 residues. This chain's CDR3 is CASNRRYEQYF. The DNA of the CDR3 is TGTGCCAGCAATCGTCGGTACGAGCAGTACTTC. Together with reference TRBV2 and TRBJ2-7, the CDR3 gives the full variable domain: EPEVTQTPSHQVTQMGQEVILRCVPISNHLYFYWYRQILGQKVEFLVSFYNNEISEKSEIFDDQFSVERPDGSNFTLKIRSTKLEDSAMYFCASNRRYEQYFGPGTRLTVT.

The chain has TRBV28 and TRBJ1-2, with a tentative D call TRBD1 (6 bases). The V gene lost 4 bases and the J gene lost 0 bases, with 12 bases spanning the gap. The CDR3 loop spans 15 amino acids. Germline values: CDR1 MDHEN, CDR2 SYDVKM. CDR3 in DNA: TGTGCCAGCAGTTCGTCGGGACAATCTAACTATGGCTACACCTTC. Protein product: CASSSSGQSNYGYTF.

A remark on this clone: At one boundary the junction diverges from the germline segment, which might be a read error. The gene calls are TRBV7-2 and TRBJ2-1, with TRBD2 identical over 10 bases. The CDR3 spans 15 residues. Germline V gene lookup returns CDR1 SGHTA and CDR2 FQGNSA. The CDR3 here is CASSLAGGKYNEQFF. CDR3 nucleotide sequence: TGTGCCAGCAGTTTAGCGGGAGGAAAATACAATGAGCAGTTCTTC.

The chain has TRBV6-6 and TRBJ2-1; 10 positions agree with TRBD2. V lost 4 bases and J lost 0; bases outside the gene matches: 3. CDR3 length: 16 residues. The germline CDR1 and CDR2 sequences are MNHNY and SVGAGI (reference sequence). Here the CDR3 reads CASSWASGSSYNEQFF. The DNA for the CDR3 is TGTGCCAGCAGTTGGGCTAGCGGGAGCTCCTACAATGAGCAGTTCTTC.

The CDR3 region is CASSSWDRVNYGYTF. CDR3 DNA sequence: TGTGCCAGCAGCTCCTGGGACAGGGTTAACTATGGCTACACCTTC. The rearrangement joins TRBV7-9 to TRBJ1-2; 9 nucleotides agree with TRBD1. V was clipped by 4 bases and J by 1 base; unmatched bases: 4. The CDR3 spans 15 residues. CDR1 and CDR2 from the germline V gene are SEHNR and FQNEAQ (reference sequence). Combining the CDR3 with reference TRBV7-9 and TRBJ1-2 gives the whole variable domain DTGVSQNPRHKITKRGQNVTFRCDPISEHNRLYWYRQTLGQGPEFLTYFQNEAQLEKSRLLSDRFSAERPKGSFSTLEIQRTEQGDSAMYLCASSSWDRVNYGYTFGSGTRLTVV.

This clone showed up just a few times. V and J are TRBV30 and TRBJ1-4; TRBD1 matches at 8 bases. Germline CDR1 is GTSNPN and CDR2 is SVGIG (reference sequence). Trimming at V came to 5 bases and at J to 5 bases, leaving 1 base not matched to a gene. This CDR3 is 12 amino acids long. In DNA form, the CDR3 reads TGTGCCTGGGACAGGGGCAATGAAAAACTGTTTTTT. This gives the protein CAWDRGNEKLFF.

V is TRBV18 and J is TRBJ1-1, with unresolved D. Trimming pared 1 base from V and 5 bases from J, leaving 11 bases between. The CDR3 extends over 14 amino acids. Germline loops: CDR1 KGHSH, CDR2 LQKENI. CDR3 DNA: TGTGCCAGCTCACCACGCGGAGGTAGAACTGAAGCTTTCTTT. Amino acid sequence: CASSPRGGRTEAFF.

The gene calls are TRBV7-2 and TRBJ2-1, with 11 bases aligning to TRBD2. The germline gives CDR1 SGHTA, CDR2 FQGNSA. Unmatched junction bases numbered 8, after V lost 6 bases and J lost 7 bases. The CDR3 loop spans 15 amino acids. This CDR3 reads CASRLRLAGWNEQFF. Here the CDR3 DNA reads TGTGCCAGCAGACTCAGACTAGCGGGATGGAATGAGCAGTTCTTC.